The present entry profiles one T cell receptor beta chain with its context. The antigen is unknown. This CDR3 is built from 14 residues. V dropped 6 bases and J dropped 4 bases, with 16 bases sitting between them. Germline V gene lookup returns CDR1 MNHNY and CDR2 SVGAGI (reference sequence). Assay: immunoSEQ multiplex PCR; the TCRdb copy retains only in-frame clones and omits some. The profile covers tens of thousands of clones, with around 87% appearing a single time and over 0.25% taken by the ten largest. This record belongs to a study of OX40 agonist ivuxolimab in advanced cancers. On the study more broadly: Mean age approximately 66 years, range about 20 to 85; about 85% male. Partial responses were achieved by three patients: one hepatocellular carcinoma, two cutaneous melanoma. Prior therapy, whether anti-PD-1, anti-PD-L1 or anti-CTLA-4, was allowed, and roughly 40% had some.

Study conclusions and caveats: Some nonresponders additionally presented with little normalized T-cell clonal expansion.

Sequenced here: CD4+ or CD8+ T cells sorted from blood, sampled in a trial of the OX40 agonist ivuxolimab. This sequence originates from an adult with an advanced solid tumor such as melanoma, head and neck, liver or kidney cancer. The gene calls are TRBV6-6 and TRBJ2-7, with D possibly being TRBD1 or TRBD2 (7 bases each). The CDR3 here is CASRPGGGGYEQYF. The CDR3 DNA reads TGTGCCAGCAGACCAGGGGGGGGCGGATACGAGCAGTACTTC.